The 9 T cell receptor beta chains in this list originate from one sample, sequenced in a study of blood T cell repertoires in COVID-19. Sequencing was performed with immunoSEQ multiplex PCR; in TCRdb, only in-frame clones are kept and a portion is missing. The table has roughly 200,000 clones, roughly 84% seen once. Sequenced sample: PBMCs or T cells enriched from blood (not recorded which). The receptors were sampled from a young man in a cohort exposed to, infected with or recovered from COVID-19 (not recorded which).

CDR3 region: CASSPQGNKNIQYF. The CDR3 DNA reads as TGTGCCAGCAGCCCACAGGGAAACAAAAACATTCAGTACTTC. This chain links TRBV7-2 with TRBJ2-4; possible D gene TRBD1, 6 bases. Trimming removed 5 bases at V and 3 bases at J, with 11 bases between. Germline V gives CDR1 SGHTA, CDR2 FQGNSA. The CDR3 has 14 amino acids.

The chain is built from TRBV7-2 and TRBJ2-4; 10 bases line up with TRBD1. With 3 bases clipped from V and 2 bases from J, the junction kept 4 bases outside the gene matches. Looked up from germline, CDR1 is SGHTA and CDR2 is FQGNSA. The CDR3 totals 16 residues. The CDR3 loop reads CASSLTGGATKNIQYF. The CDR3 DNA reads TGTGCCAGCAGCTTGACAGGGGGCGCCACCAAAAACATTCAGTACTTC.

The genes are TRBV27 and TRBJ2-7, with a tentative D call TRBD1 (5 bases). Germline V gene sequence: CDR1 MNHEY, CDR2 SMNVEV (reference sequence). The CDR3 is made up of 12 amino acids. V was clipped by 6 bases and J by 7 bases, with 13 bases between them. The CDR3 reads CASRSGFLEQYF. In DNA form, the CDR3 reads TGTGCCAGCAGGTCAGGGTTTCTTGAGCAGTACTTC.

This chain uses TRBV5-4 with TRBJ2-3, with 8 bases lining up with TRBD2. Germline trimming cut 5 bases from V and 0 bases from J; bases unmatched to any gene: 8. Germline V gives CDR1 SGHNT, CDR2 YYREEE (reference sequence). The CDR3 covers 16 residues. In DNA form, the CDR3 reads TGTGCCAGCAGTAAACCTAGCGGGTCTAGCACAGATACGCAGTATTTT. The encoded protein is CASSKPSGSSTDTQYF.

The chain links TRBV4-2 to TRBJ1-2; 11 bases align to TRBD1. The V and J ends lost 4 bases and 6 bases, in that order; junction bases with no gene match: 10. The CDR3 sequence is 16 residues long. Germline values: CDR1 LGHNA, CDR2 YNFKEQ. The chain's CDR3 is CASSPRRGQGADGYTF. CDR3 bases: TGTGCCAGCAGCCCCCGAAGAGGACAGGGGGCCGATGGCTACACCTTC.

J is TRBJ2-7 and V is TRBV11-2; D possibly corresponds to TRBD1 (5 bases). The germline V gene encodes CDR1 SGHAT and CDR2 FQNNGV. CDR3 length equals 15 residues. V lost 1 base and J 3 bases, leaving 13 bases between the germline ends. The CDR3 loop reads CASSLGRQRGYEQYF. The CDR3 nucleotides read TGTGCCAGCAGCTTAGGCAGACAAAGGGGCTACGAGCAGTACTTC.

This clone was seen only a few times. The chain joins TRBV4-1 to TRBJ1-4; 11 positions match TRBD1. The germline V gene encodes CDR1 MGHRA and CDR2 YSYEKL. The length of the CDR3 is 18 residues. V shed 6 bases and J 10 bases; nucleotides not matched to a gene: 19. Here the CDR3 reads CASRLSPFPGTGGVKLFF. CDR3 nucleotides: TGCGCCAGCAGACTATCTCCCTTCCCCGGGACAGGGGGAGTAAAACTGTTTTTT.

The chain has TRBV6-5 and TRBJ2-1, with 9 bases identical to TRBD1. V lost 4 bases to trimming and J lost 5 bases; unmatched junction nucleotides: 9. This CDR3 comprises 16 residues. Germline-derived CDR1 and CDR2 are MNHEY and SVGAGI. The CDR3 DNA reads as TGTGCCAGCAGTTCAACCCGACAGGGGGTCCACAATGAGCAGTTCTTC. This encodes CASSSTRQGVHNEQFF.

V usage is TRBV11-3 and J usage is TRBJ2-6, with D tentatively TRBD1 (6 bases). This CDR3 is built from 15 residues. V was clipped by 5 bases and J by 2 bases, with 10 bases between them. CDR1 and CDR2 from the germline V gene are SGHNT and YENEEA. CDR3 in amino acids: CASSPTGTGANVLTF. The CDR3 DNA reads TGTGCCAGCAGCCCTACAGGGACTGGGGCCAACGTCCTGACTTTC.